A single sample is the source of the 30 T cell receptor beta chains below, sequenced in a study of Graves' ophthalmopathy and Graves' hyperthyroidism. Amplification of the TCR beta CDR3 regions used RNA transcripts (as template). RT-PCR in the first round used HTBI primers; a second-round multiplex PCR followed. TCRdb re-analysed the multiplex PCR reads in MiXCR, keeping a single row per CDR3 protein. This sample has 1 million to 1.3 million distinct CDR3 sequences, with 35% to 40% found just once. What was sequenced was peripheral blood or thyroid tissue (not recorded which). The source is an adult man with Graves' hyperthyroidism.

This clonotype was seen ten or more times. The rearrangement uses TRBV10-3 and TRBJ1-1; the D is unclear. V shed 6 bases and J shed 1 base, with 12 bases lying between them. Germline loops: CDR1 ENHRY, CDR2 SYGVKD. The CDR3 is 14 residues long. CDR3 DNA: TGTGCCATCAGGAACCAGCGGGAGAACACTGAAGCTTTCTTT. Residues: CAIRNQRENTEAFF.

A few counts support this clonotype. The chain recombines TRBV4-1 with TRBJ1-5; 8 bases are shared with TRBD1. CDR3 length: 16 amino acids. The germline CDR1 and CDR2 sequences are MGHRA and YSYEKL. The J segment lost 4 bases and the V segment lost 0 bases, leaving 5 bases of the junction unmatched. Here the CDR3 DNA reads TGCGCCAGCAGCCAAGAAGGACAGGGCGAAAATCAGCCCCAGCATTTT. It encodes CASSQEGQGENQPQHF.

The chain links TRBV7-8 to TRBJ1-6, with TRBD1 as a possible D gene (6 bases). Germline V gene data show CDR1 as SGHVS and CDR2 as FQNEAQ. The CDR3 has 14 amino acids. V lost 6 bases and J 9 bases, leaving 15 bases between the germline ends. The chain's CDR3 is CASRSGTSGSPLHF. CDR3 DNA sequence: TGTGCCAGCAGGTCTGGGACATCGGGTTCACCCCTCCACTTT.

The sample holds a few counts of this clonotype. A much larger clone lies one base from this, so it may be a read error. The genes are TRBV7-9 and TRBJ1-5; D uncertain. Germline values: CDR1 SEHNR, CDR2 FQNEAQ (reference sequence). The CDR3 extends over 14 amino acids. The germline V and J ends were trimmed by 3 bases and 0 bases, with 6 bases remaining between them. The CDR3 is CASSFWNSNQPQHF. CDR3 nucleotides: TGTGCCAGCAGCTTCTGGAATAGCAATCAGCCCCAGCATTTT.

This clonotype was counted ten times or more. J is TRBJ2-7 and V is TRBV7-9, with D possibly being TRBD1 (6 bases). The CDR3 runs 14 residues. Deletions cut 0 bases from V and 6 bases from J, with 12 bases between. Germline lookup yields CDR1 SEHNR and CDR2 FQNEAQ (reference sequence). As DNA, the CDR3 is TGTGCCAGCAGCTTAGCGCAGGGGTCTGGCGAGCAGTACTTC. Its protein is CASSLAQGSGEQYF. The variable domain in full, with the rest retrieved from reference TRBV7-9 and TRBJ2-7, is DTGVSQNPRHKITKRGQNVTFRCDPISEHNRLYWYRQTLGQGPEFLTYFQNEAQLEKSRLLSDRFSAERPKGSFSTLEIQRTEQGDSAMYLCASSLAQGSGEQYFGPGTRLTVT.

Ten or more counts support this clonotype. The chain links TRBV29-1 to TRBJ2-7; D is perhaps TRBD2 (6 bases). Trimming pared 3 bases from V and 0 bases from J, leaving 9 bases between. Germline CDR1 and CDR2: SQVTM and ANQGSEA. There are 13 residues in the CDR3. The CDR3 DNA reads as TGCAGCGTTGACGGAGGGGACTCCTACGAGCAGTACTTC. Translated, it gives CSVDGGDSYEQYF.

V is TRBV6-1 and J is TRBJ1-2; 8 bases map to TRBD1. This CDR3 region has 14 residues. The V gene's germline CDR1 is MNHNS and CDR2 SASEGT. Trimming took 4 bases from V and 5 from J; bases not matched to a gene: 6. The CDR3 region is CASSVSDRAYGYTF. The CDR3 nucleotides read TGTGCCAGCAGTGTGTCGGACAGGGCGTATGGCTACACCTTC.

This chain joins TRBV15 and TRBJ2-7, with TRBD2 matching over 14 bases. With V trimmed by 6 bases and J by 1 base, 5 bases remained unmatched. Germline V lookup: CDR1 LNHNV, CDR2 YYDKDF (reference sequence). CDR3 length: 16 residues. The CDR3 is CATRGLAGARSYEQYF. The CDR3 bases are TGTGCCACCAGGGGACTAGCGGGAGCAAGGTCCTACGAGCAGTACTTC.

Ten or more counts support this clonotype. This chain links TRBV7-9 with TRBJ2-6; D perhaps matches TRBD1 (6 bases). This CDR3 is 16 amino acids long. V lost 5 bases, J lost 2 bases, and 13 bases lay in between. Germline V gives CDR1 SEHNR, CDR2 FQNEAQ (reference sequence). CDR3 region: CASSKGQSTGANVLTF. The CDR3 nucleotides read TGTGCCAGCAGCAAGGGACAATCCACTGGGGCCAACGTCCTGACTTTC. Complete variable domain (other parts from reference TRBV7-9 and TRBJ2-6): DTGVSQNPRHKITKRGQNVTFRCDPISEHNRLYWYRQTLGQGPEFLTYFQNEAQLEKSRLLSDRFSAERPKGSFSTLEIQRTEQGDSAMYLCASSKGQSTGANVLTFGAGSRLTVL.

In regard to this clonotype: A read error may be the cause here, since a much bigger clone is one base away. The chain couples TRBV7-8 to TRBJ2-2, with 8 positions matching TRBD1. Germline V gives CDR1 SGHVS, CDR2 FQNEAQ. J lost 1 base, V lost 6 bases, and 4 bases had no gene match. The CDR3 totals 15 residues. The CDR3 DNA sequence: TGTGCCAGCAGGTTCGGGACAGGGAACACCGGGGAGCTGTTTTTT. Protein: CASRFGTGNTGELFF.

This rearrangement joins TRBV7-9 to TRBJ1-1; no clear D. This CDR3 spans 16 amino acids. Germline V CDR1 and CDR2: SEHNR, FQNEAQ (reference sequence). Trimming removed 5 bases from V and 1 base from J, with 17 bases in between. The CDR3 region has the DNA TGTGCCAGCAGCCCAATGGGCGGCAGGCAGAACACTGAAGCTTTCTTT. Encoded protein: CASSPMGGRQNTEAFF.

This clonotype was seen more than once but under ten times. This chain uses TRBV3-1 with TRBJ1-2, with D possibly being TRBD1 (5 bases). Trimming left V 4 bases short and J 4 bases short, with 10 bases between. This CDR3 is 13 amino acids long. Germline CDR1 LGHDT, CDR2 YNNKEL (reference sequence). The CDR3 loop is CASSRRDGYGYTF. The CDR3 coding sequence is TGTGCCAGCAGCCGCCGGGACGGCTATGGCTACACCTTC.

CDR3: CASESRANTGELFF. The CDR3 DNA reads TGTGCCAGCGAGAGCAGGGCGAACACCGGGGAGCTGTTTTTT. The chain employs TRBV19 and TRBJ2-2; weak D call: TRBD1 (5 bases). Germline V gives CDR1 LNHDA, CDR2 SQIVND (reference sequence). Trimming removed 9 bases at V and 0 bases at J, with 11 bases between. The CDR3 sequence is 14 residues long.

This clonotype was seen at least ten times. V is TRBV11-2 and J is TRBJ2-5, with D possibly called TRBD1 or TRBD2 (5 bases each). There are 13 residues in the CDR3. V was cut by 3 bases and J by 6 bases, with 11 bases left in between. Germline V gene lookup returns CDR1 SGHAT and CDR2 FQNNGV. The CDR3 protein is CASSFGGLKTQYF. The CDR3 DNA follows: TGTGCCAGCAGCTTTGGGGGATTGAAGACCCAGTACTTC.

About this clonotype: A much larger clone lies one base from this, so it may be a read error. The chain combines TRBV9 with TRBJ2-7, with a possible D match to TRBD1 (6 bases). The germline CDR1 and CDR2 sequences are SGDLS and YYNGEE. CDR3 length: 13 residues. The V end lost 3 bases, the J end lost 6 bases, and 13 bases lay between the germline ends. The CDR3 protein is CASSGRQAAEQYF. The DNA for the CDR3 is TGTGCCAGCAGCGGTCGACAGGCGGCCGAGCAGTACTTC.

This clonotype occurred many times. The rearrangement uses TRBV24-1 and TRBJ2-7; TRBD1 matches at 7 bases. The trim removed 2 bases at V and 3 bases at J, leaving 6 bases unmatched. Germline loops: CDR1 KGHDR, CDR2 SFDVKD. The CDR3 is made up of 15 amino acids. CDR3: CATSDSGTVSYEQYF. In DNA form, the CDR3 reads TGTGCCACCAGTGATTCCGGGACAGTGAGCTACGAGCAGTACTTC.

Remarks on this clonotype: It may be a read error: a sequence one base away is much more abundant. V usage is TRBV19 and J usage is TRBJ2-7, with 8 bases lining up with TRBD1. Per germline, CDR1 LNHDA and CDR2 SQIVND (reference sequence). This CDR3 is built from 12 residues. CDR3 residues: CASSDRGHEQCF. The CDR3 coding sequence is TGTGCCAGTAGTGACAGGGGCCACGAGCAGTGCTTC.

This clonotype has only a few counts. Possible read error: a much larger clone is one base away. V is TRBV19 and J is TRBJ2-7; 8 bases fit TRBD1. Germline V gene sequence: CDR1 LNHDA, CDR2 SQIVND (reference sequence). This CDR3 region has 15 residues. V shed 6 bases, J shed 3 bases, and the junction held 10 bases outside the gene matches. CDR3 nucleotide sequence: TGTGCCAGTAGCATCCTTGGACAGGGACACTACGAGCAGTACTTC. This translates into CASSILGQGHYEQYF.

The chain uses TRBV24-1 and TRBJ2-7; D is tentatively TRBD1 or TRBD2 (6 bases each). Germline loops: CDR1 KGHDR, CDR2 SFDVKD. This CDR3 is built from 15 residues. CDR3 protein: CAMDPGDTLSYEQYF. Here the CDR3 DNA reads TGTGCTATGGATCCGGGGGACACCCTCTCCTACGAGCAGTACTTC.

This clonotype was counted once. The gene calls are TRBV12-3 or TRBV12-4 and TRBJ2-2, with D possibly matching TRBD2 (5 bases). V lost 6 bases, J lost 5 bases, and 16 bases lay in between. The CDR3 length is 15 residues. CDR3 amino acids: CASRGDTRGTGELFF. The CDR3 coding sequence is TGTGCCAGCAGAGGAGATACTAGAGGAACCGGGGAGCTGTTTTTT.

This clonotype has more than one count but fewer than ten. The CDR3 loop reads CASSLSMRGNTEAFF. The DNA of the CDR3 is TGTGCCAGCAGCTTATCTATGAGAGGGAACACTGAAGCTTTCTTT. The rearrangement links TRBV11-3 to TRBJ1-1; D unresolved. CDR1 is SGHNT, CDR2 YENEEA, per germline. The CDR3 sequence is 15 residues long. Trimming shortened V by 2 bases and J by 1 base, and 11 bases separated the two germline ends.

The chain joins TRBV4-3 to TRBJ1-2; D might be TRBD1 (5 bases). Between the trimmed V and J ends, which lost 3 bases and 3 bases, there was a span of 11 bases. CDR3 size: 14 residues. CDR1 is LGHNA and CDR2 is YSLEER in the germline V gene. CDR3 in amino acids: CASSHSRGDYGYTF. CDR3 DNA sequence: TGCGCCAGCAGCCACAGTCGGGGCGACTATGGCTACACCTTC.

This clonotype was observed at least ten times. The genes are TRBV7-9 and TRBJ2-7; the D gene is possibly TRBD2 (6 bases). This CDR3 has 14 amino acids. V was clipped by 5 bases and J by 5 bases, with 16 bases between them. CDR1 and CDR2 (germline): SEHNR, FQNEAQ (reference sequence). The CDR3 loop reads CASSPGTGRHEQYF. For the CDR3, the DNA is TGTGCCAGCAGCCCCGGGACTGGGAGGCACGAGCAGTACTTC.

The CDR3 DNA reads TGTGCCAGCAGTTACTCGAAGCGGAGTAAAGTCTATGGCTACACCTTC. This codes for CASSYSKRSKVYGYTF. The genes are TRBV6-5 and TRBJ1-2, with unresolved D. This CDR3 is 16 amino acids long. Germline CDR1 MNHEY, CDR2 SVGAGI. Trimming removed 0 bases at V and 4 bases at J, with 15 bases between.

This clonotype has just a few counts. This chain uses TRBV29-1 with TRBJ1-4; 7 positions match TRBD1. After removal of 7 bases from V and 10 bases from J, the junction contained 18 bases not matched to a gene. Germline-derived CDR1 and CDR2 are SQVTM and ANQGSEA. CDR3 length: 15 residues. This CDR3 is CSAPSGAGGGGKLFF. For the CDR3, the DNA is TGCAGCGCCCCATCTGGGGCAGGGGGAGGAGGAAAACTGTTTTTT.

This clonotype was seen at least ten times. The CDR3 DNA reads TGTGCCACCAGCGGAGGGTTTATCGGGAGGAAGGGACAGGAGAACACTGAAGCTTTCTTT. Its protein is CATSGGFIGRKGQENTEAFF. The V and J genes are TRBV15 and TRBJ1-1, with 8 positions matching TRBD1. Germline lookup yields CDR1 LNHNV and CDR2 YYDKDF (reference sequence). Losses at the gene ends were 5 bases for V and 1 base for J; bases not matched to a gene: 21. The CDR3 is 20 amino acids.

This clonotype was counted many times. The rearrangement joins TRBV12-3 or TRBV12-4 to TRBJ1-1; TRBD1 is a possible D gene (5 bases). The CDR3 is 15 residues long. V gave up 5 bases and J gave up 4 bases, with 17 bases separating them. The CDR3: CASSQGGGVGTEAFF. CDR3 sequence (DNA): TGTGCCAGCAGTCAGGGCGGAGGGGTGGGCACTGAAGCTTTCTTT.

The chain is built from TRBV24-1 and TRBJ2-5, with TRBD1 as a possible D gene (6 bases). Germline values: CDR1 KGHDR, CDR2 SFDVKD. The CDR3 has 14 residues. With 5 bases removed from V and 5 bases from J, the gap between germline ends came to 14 bases. CDR3 region: CATSVPGQSETQYF. In DNA, the CDR3 is TGTGCCACCAGTGTCCCGGGACAATCGGAGACCCAGTACTTC.

This clonotype was found many times. The genes are TRBV29-1 and TRBJ2-7, with D unresolved. Germline V CDR1 and CDR2: SQVTM, ANQGSEA. The CDR3 runs to 11 residues. V dropped 4 bases and J dropped 4 bases, with 8 bases sitting between them. CDR3 sequence: CSVGVMYEQYF. CDR3 in DNA: TGCAGCGTTGGGGTGATGTACGAGCAGTACTTC.

This clonotype was detected a few times. The chain employs TRBV6-5 and TRBJ2-7; TRBD2 agrees at 10 bases. V lost 5 bases and J lost 5; bases outside the gene matches: 6. Per germline, CDR1 MNHEY and CDR2 SVGAGI. The CDR3 loop spans 14 amino acids. The CDR3 DNA follows: TGTGCCAGCAGTCTTACTAGCGGGAAGCACGAGCAGTACTTC. Encoded protein: CASSLTSGKHEQYF.